This TCR beta chain was captured in a study of shared clonotypes between healthy human individuals. Overall study findings and caveats: When naive CD4 clonotypes were compared across several donors, 4% to 6.5% were shared.

The method was immunoSEQ multiplex PCR; TCRdb's version includes in-frame clones alone and lacks a portion of them. This table has under 1 million clones, around 96% appearing once. V lost 1 base and J 0 bases, leaving 13 bases between the germline ends. The CDR3 runs to 17 residues. Per germline, CDR1 MGHRA and CDR2 YSYEKL. CD45RO-negative, CCR7-selected cells formed the naive CD8 fraction, which excluded terminally differentiated effector memory CD45RA+ cells. About this clone itself: Its antigen is not known.

Sequenced input: naive CD8+ T cells sorted from blood. The source is a man aged 30 to 39 in good health. The chain employs TRBV4-1 and TRBJ2-1; TRBD2 might be the D (6 bases). The DNA of the CDR3 is TGCGCCAGCAGCCAAGCTGGGGGGACTCCCTCCTACAATGAGCAGTTCTTC. Its translation: CASSQAGGTPSYNEQFF.